This T cell receptor (beta chain) was identified in a study of cytomegalovirus exposure and HLA in healthy donors. In this sample, this clone turned up a few times. Antigen: not known. CDR3 length: 16 amino acids. V was shortened by 6 bases and J by 0 bases, with 18 bases between the two germline ends. The germline gives CDR1 MDHEN, CDR2 SYDVKM. The PCR used 60 Vbeta and 13 Jbeta primers. In the authors' methods: Per a later analysis, the number of unique TCR beta chains was around 80 million, of which about 10 million were shared. Produced via immunoSEQ multiplex PCR; TCRdb's table is partial and in-frame only. D and trimming come from the DNA, and the V and J calls and clone size come from that table. This table holds 120,000 or so clones, 75% to 85% found once. Study findings and constraints: By a later analysis, the bulk of CMV-associated TCR beta chains appeared HLA-restricted. Some TCR beta chains (roughly 160 of them) were listed as cytomegalovirus-associated.

The sequencing sample was made of PBMCs. This sequence was found in a woman aged 45-65 years in good health and CMV-seropositive. V is TRBV28 and J is TRBJ2-7; D uncertain. The CDR3 loop is CASRASSKPSSYEQYF. The CDR3 DNA reads as TGTGCCAGCAGGGCTAGTAGCAAGCCGAGCTCCTACGAGCAGTACTTC.